These 10 T cell receptor beta chains were sequenced from one sample in a study of metastatic and nonmetastatic thyroid tumors. TCRdb re-called the PCR reads through MiXCR. The table has over 7,500 clones, under 30% seen once. All patients reached thyroid surgery having received no treatment beforehand. Material for sequencing was adjacent normal tissue. Receptor source: a female donor with papillary thyroid cancer or a benign thyroid nodule (not recorded which). Some clones in this sample may be carry-over from other donors' samples.

V gene TRBV19 combines with J gene TRBJ2-7; possibly TRBD1 for D (7 bases). There are 12 residues in the CDR3. Germline CDR1 and CDR2: LNHDA and SQIVND (reference sequence). V lost 5 bases and J lost 7, with 12 bases in between. The chain's CDR3 is CASSATGREQYF. DNA for the CDR3: TGTGCCAGTAGTGCGACAGGGAGGGAGCAGTACTTC.

This clone was detected ten times or more. The rearrangement joins TRBV7-7 to TRBJ2-5; the D gene is possibly TRBD1 (6 bases). V shed 5 bases and J shed 2 bases, with 15 bases lying between them. The CDR3 totals 15 residues. Germline loops: CDR1 SSHAT, CDR2 FNYEAQ (reference sequence). The CDR3 sequence: CASSPTWTVQETQYF. CDR3 in DNA: TGTGCCAGCAGCCCTACCTGGACAGTACAAGAGACCCAGTACTTC.

The chain employs TRBV20-1 and TRBJ1-1, with D possibly matching TRBD1 (6 bases). V shed 6 bases and J shed 4 bases, with 12 bases lying between them. This CDR3 is 12 amino acids long. CDR1 and CDR2 (germline): DFQATT, SNEGSKA (reference sequence). In DNA form, the CDR3 reads TGCAGTGCCCCGAGGGGGGCCACTGAAGCTTTCTTT. Its translation is CSAPRGATEAFF.

V usage is TRBV6-1 and J usage is TRBJ2-5; no clear D gene. Germline assignment: CDR1 MNHNS and CDR2 SASEGT. Trimming took 5 bases from V and 7 from J, leaving 17 bases between them. This CDR3 comprises 14 residues. In DNA form, the CDR3 reads TGTGCCAGCAGTAAAGGGAAACCGGCCGGGACCCAGTACTTC. Its translation is CASSKGKPAGTQYF.

By share of the sample, this clone is medium-sized. The same CDR3 arises from other DNA sequences in this sample as well. The chain combines TRBV20-1 with TRBJ2-7, with 8 bases lining up with TRBD2. The ends lost 1 base at V and 2 bases at J; junction bases unmatched: 7. Germline V gene sequence: CDR1 DFQATT, CDR2 SNEGSKA (reference sequence). The CDR3 contains 15 residues. CDR3 nucleotides: TGCAGTGCTAGAGGCAGCGGGGGCCTAACCTACGAGCAGTACTTC. It codes for CSARGSGGLTYEQYF.

This chain joins TRBV14 and TRBJ2-7; D is possibly TRBD1 or TRBD2 (5 bases each). There are 16 residues in the CDR3. Per germline, CDR1 SGHDN and CDR2 FVKESK. V lost 1 base and J 6 bases, leaving 19 bases between the germline ends. The CDR3 protein is CASSQGPGTSFGEQYF. In nucleotides, the CDR3 is TGTGCCAGCAGCCAAGGCCCCGGGACCTCGTTCGGCGAGCAGTACTTC.

This clone came up a few times. The chain is built from TRBV30 and TRBJ1-3; D might be TRBD1 (5 bases). The germline gives CDR1 GTSNPN, CDR2 SVGIG (reference sequence). V shed 2 bases and J shed 2 bases, with 7 bases lying between them. The CDR3 consists of 13 residues. CDR3 DNA: TGTGCCTGGAGTAGGGGTGCTGGAAACACCATATATTTT. It translates to CAWSRGAGNTIYF.

The table lists this clone with a few counts. The J gene is TRBJ1-2, the V gene TRBV15; D is ambiguous. V was trimmed by 1 base and J by 4 bases, leaving 10 bases between them. CDR1 is LNHNV and CDR2 is YYDKDF in the germline V gene (reference sequence). The CDR3 has 14 amino acids. In nucleotides, the CDR3 is TGTGCCACCAGCAGAGGTACGGTATCCTATGGCTACACCTTC. This translates into CATSRGTVSYGYTF.

This clone was found a few times. The chain joins TRBV6-6 to TRBJ2-7; TRBD2 matches at 11 bases. This CDR3 spans 15 amino acids. The germline V gene has CDR1 MNHNY and CDR2 SVGAGI (reference sequence). Germline trimming cut 0 bases from V and 7 bases from J; bases unmatched to any gene: 5. CDR3 coding DNA: TGTGCCAGCAGTTACTCGACTAGCGGGATCGGAGAGCAGTACTTC. The encoded protein is CASSYSTSGIGEQYF.

At least ten counts were recorded for this clone. Just one base apart from a much larger clone, this may be a read error. Without the conserved terminal phenylalanine or tryptophan, this CDR3 likely stems from a read error. The chain joins TRBV18 to TRBJ2-2; D gene ambiguous. The CDR3 covers 14 residues. Germline values: CDR1 KGHSH, CDR2 LQKENI. Trimming stripped 0 bases from V and 3 bases from J, with 5 bases between. The CDR3 nucleotides are TGTGCCAGCTCACCACCGGCGTACACCGGGGAGCTGTTTTCT. Protein: CASSPPAYTGELFS.